This record looks at one T cell receptor beta chain sequence and its context. The antigen remains undetermined. These data originate in a study of OX40 agonist ivuxolimab in advanced cancers. Across the study: Dose-escalation cases comprised hepatocellular carcinoma, melanoma, renal cell or head and neck cancer. Participants, approximately 83% male, averaged approximately 65 years of age, ranging from about 23 to 90.

Produced via immunoSEQ multiplex PCR; TCRdb's table is partial and in-frame only. The sample shows about 110,000 clones, around nine tenths of them seen only once. Germline V lookup: CDR1 SGHTS, CDR2 YDEGEE. The CDR3 totals 15 residues. Trimming pared 1 base from V and 2 bases from J, leaving 11 bases between. The study's findings and limits: CD4+ and CD8+ blood T cells expanded clonally by week 6 at 0.1 to 3.0 mg/kg. Mean expanded clone counts were higher in CD8+ than CD4+ T cells.

The sequence was obtained from an adult with an advanced solid tumor such as melanoma, head and neck, liver or kidney cancer. The V gene is TRBV5-8, the J gene TRBJ2-3, with a possible D match to TRBD2 (6 bases). Sample: CD4+ or CD8+ T cells sorted from blood, taken in a trial of the OX40 agonist ivuxolimab. CDR3 amino acids: CASSLLGEDTDTQYF. The CDR3, as DNA: TGTGCCAGCAGCTTGCTGGGGGAGGACACAGATACGCAGTATTTT. Full variable domain (rest looked up from reference TRBV5-8 and TRBJ2-3): EAGVTQSPTHLIKTRGQQATLRCSPISGHTSVYWYQQALGLGLQFLLWYDEGEERNRGNFPPRFSGRQFPNYSSELNVNALELEDSALYLCASSLLGEDTDTQYFGPGTRLTVL.